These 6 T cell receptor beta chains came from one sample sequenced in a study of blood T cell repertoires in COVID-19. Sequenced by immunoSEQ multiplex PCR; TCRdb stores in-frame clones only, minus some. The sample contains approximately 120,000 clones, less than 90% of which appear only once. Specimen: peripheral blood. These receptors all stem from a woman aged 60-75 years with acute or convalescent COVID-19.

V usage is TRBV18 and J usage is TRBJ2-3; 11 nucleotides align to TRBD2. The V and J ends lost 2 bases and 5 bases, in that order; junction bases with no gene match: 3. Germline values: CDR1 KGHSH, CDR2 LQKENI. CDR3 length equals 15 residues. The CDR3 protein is CASSPSLAGGDTQYF. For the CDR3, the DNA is TGTGCCAGCTCACCATCCCTAGCGGGAGGAGATACGCAGTATTTT.

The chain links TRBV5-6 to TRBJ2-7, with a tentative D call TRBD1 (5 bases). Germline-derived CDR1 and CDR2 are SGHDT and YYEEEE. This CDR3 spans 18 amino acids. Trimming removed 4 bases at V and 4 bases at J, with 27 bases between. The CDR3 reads CASSQPPGARPGPYEQYF. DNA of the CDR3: TGTGCCAGCAGCCAGCCCCCCGGAGCCAGACCAGGGCCTTACGAGCAGTACTTC.

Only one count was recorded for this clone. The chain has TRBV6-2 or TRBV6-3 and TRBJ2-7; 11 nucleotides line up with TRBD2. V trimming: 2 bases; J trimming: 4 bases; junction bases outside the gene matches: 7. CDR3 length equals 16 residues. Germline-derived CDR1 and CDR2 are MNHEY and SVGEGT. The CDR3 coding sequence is TGTGCCAGCAGTTACAGCCCTAGCGGGAGGTCGTACGAGCAGTACTTC. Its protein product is CASSYSPSGRSYEQYF.

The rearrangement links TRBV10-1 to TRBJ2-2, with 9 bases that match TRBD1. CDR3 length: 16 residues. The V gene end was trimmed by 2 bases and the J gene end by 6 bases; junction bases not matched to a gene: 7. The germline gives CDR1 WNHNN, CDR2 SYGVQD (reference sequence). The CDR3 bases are TGCGCCAGCAGTGAGAATTATGGACAGGGGTCCGGGGAGCTGTTTTTT. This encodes CASSENYGQGSGELFF.

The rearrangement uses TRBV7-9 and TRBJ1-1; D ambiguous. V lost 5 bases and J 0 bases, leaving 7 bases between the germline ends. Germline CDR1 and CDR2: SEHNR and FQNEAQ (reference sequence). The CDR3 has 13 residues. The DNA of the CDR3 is TGTGCCAGCAGCCTACCAATGAACACTGAAGCTTTCTTT. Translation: CASSLPMNTEAFF.

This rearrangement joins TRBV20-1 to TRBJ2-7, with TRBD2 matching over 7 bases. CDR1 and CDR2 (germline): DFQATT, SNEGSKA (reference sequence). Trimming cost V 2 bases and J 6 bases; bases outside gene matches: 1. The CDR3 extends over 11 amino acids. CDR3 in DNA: TGCAGTGCTAGATCGGGGGGCGAGCAGTACTTC. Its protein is CSARSGGEQYF.